The present TCR beta chain was sequenced within a study of cytomegalovirus exposure and HLA in healthy donors. In the study overall: Of the donors genotyped, 398 in all, 81% fell in the Caucasian-associated ancestry cluster.

The CDR3 spans 15 residues. The trim removed 5 bases at V and 3 bases at J, leaving 6 bases unmatched. Germline CDR1 is MDHEN and CDR2 is SYDVKM. Broader study findings: Cytomegalovirus-associated TCR beta chains were listed, numbering some 170.

About this clone itself: No antigen is known for it.

The study ran its PCR with 60 Vbeta and 13 Jbeta primers. Clones were sequenced by immunoSEQ multiplex PCR, and TCRdb holds only the in-frame ones, with some missing. In the table there are 130,000 or so clones, approximately 80% of which are singletons. The rearrangement links TRBV28 to TRBJ1-5, with TRBD1 matching 8 bases. The sample was PBMCs. This TCR was recovered from a man aged 18 to 29 in good health and CMV-seropositive. The CDR3 region is CASSLTGGYNQPQHF. Written as DNA, the CDR3 is TGTGCCAGCAGTCTCACAGGGGGTTACAATCAGCCCCAGCATTTT.